The sample holds many counts of the clone carrying this T cell receptor beta chain. Its cognate antigen is unknown. One entry per CDR3 protein, called by TCRdb with MiXCR from the reads. Of about 830,000 distinct CDR3 sequences detected, approximately 29% appear once; the ten largest clones hold 9.5% to 15%. This sample was included in a study of T cell repertoires in cytomegalovirus infection. Study background: In public TCR beta signatures, there were indications of both CMV infection and matching HLA type.

This CDR3 is built from 15 residues. Germline CDR1 and CDR2: MNHEY and SVGAGI. V was clipped by 2 bases and J by 4 bases; unmatched bases: 4. Overall study results and limits: Clonotype analysis showed dominance of the ex vivo response by HLA-C-restricted CMV-specific TCR beta clonotypes.

The sequence came from a human donor in good health (CMV status not recorded). Some clones in this sample may be carry-over from other donors' samples. The V and J genes are TRBV6-5 and TRBJ2-1; 8 bases map to TRBD1. Sequenced here: cultured CD8+ T cells from PBMCs, sampled from culture after CMV antigen stimulation. Here the CDR3 reads CASSYEGQGYNEQFF. The CDR3 nucleotides read TGTGCCAGCAGTTACGAAGGACAGGGTTACAATGAGCAGTTCTTC.